The 6 T cell receptor beta chains below come from one sample, sequenced in a study of blood T cell repertoires in COVID-19. Profiling relied on immunoSEQ multiplex PCR, and the TCRdb table lists in-frame clones only, not all of them. This sample has approximately 97,000 clones, with around 73% found just once. Specimen: peripheral blood. The receptors come from a man aged 55 to 70 with active or convalescent COVID-19.

On this clone itself: Other DNA variants within this sample encode the same CDR3. The rearrangement uses TRBV2 and TRBJ1-2, with D possibly matching TRBD1 (5 bases). The germline CDR1 and CDR2 sequences are SNHLY and FYNNEI. The V end was cut by 3 bases, the J end by 2 bases, with 7 bases between. The CDR3 loop spans 13 amino acids. The CDR3 bases are TGTGCCAGCAGTGAGGGGCAGAACTATGGCTACACCTTC. It is translated as CASSEGQNYGYTF.

This chain uses TRBV14 with TRBJ1-6; 7 bases are shared with TRBD1. CDR3 length: 15 residues. V dropped 4 bases and J dropped 9; count of bases not matched to a gene: 9. Germline CDR1 reads SGHDN; CDR2 reads FVKESK. The CDR3 sequence is CASSPRRQGASPLHF. The CDR3 coding sequence is TGTGCCAGCAGCCCCCGTCGACAGGGAGCTTCACCCCTCCACTTT.

The table lists this clone with a few counts. The CDR3 here is CASSLGGDGEQYF. CDR3 DNA: TGCGCCAGCAGCTTAGGGGGCGACGGCGAGCAGTACTTC. The V call is TRBV5-1, the J call TRBJ2-7; 7 bases are shared with TRBD1. The CDR3 has 13 residues. Germline V gene sequence: CDR1 SGHRS, CDR2 YFSETQ. The ends lost 2 bases at V and 6 bases at J; junction bases unmatched: 5.

The J gene is TRBJ2-3, the V gene TRBV2; 8 bases are a match to TRBD2. The V segment lost 7 bases and the J segment 0 bases; nucleotides outside the gene matches: 6. This CDR3 comprises 15 residues. The germline CDR1 and CDR2 sequences are SNHLY and FYNNEI. CDR3 DNA sequence: TGTGCCAGCATCGCGGGGGGTATAAGCACAGATACGCAGTATTTT. This translates into CASIAGGISTDTQYF.

This sequence joins TRBV6-5 and TRBJ2-3; possibly TRBD1 for D (6 bases). V gave up 5 bases and J gave up 2 bases, with 11 bases separating them. The CDR3 is made up of 14 amino acids. The germline CDR1 and CDR2 sequences are MNHEY and SVGAGI. CDR3 loop: CASSRGLNTDTQYF. CDR3 coding DNA: TGTGCCAGCAGTAGGGGGTTGAACACAGATACGCAGTATTTT.

The V and J genes are TRBV10-3 and TRBJ2-7; D ambiguous. The V gene's germline CDR1 is ENHRY and CDR2 SYGVKD. CDR3 length: 15 amino acids. The V end was cut by 2 bases, the J end by 0 bases, with 11 bases between. The CDR3 is CAISEAVATSYEQYF. The CDR3 nucleotides read TGTGCCATCAGTGAGGCGGTGGCCACCTCCTACGAGCAGTACTTC.